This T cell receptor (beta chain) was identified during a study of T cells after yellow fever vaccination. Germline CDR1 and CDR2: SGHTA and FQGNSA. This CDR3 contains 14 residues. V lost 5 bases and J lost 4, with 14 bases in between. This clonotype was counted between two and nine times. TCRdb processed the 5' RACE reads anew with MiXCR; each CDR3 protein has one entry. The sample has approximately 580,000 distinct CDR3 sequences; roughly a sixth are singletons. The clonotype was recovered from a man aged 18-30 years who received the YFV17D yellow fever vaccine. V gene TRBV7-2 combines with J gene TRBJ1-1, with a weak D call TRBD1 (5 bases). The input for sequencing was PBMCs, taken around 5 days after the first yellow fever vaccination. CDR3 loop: CASSTRVQGTEAFF. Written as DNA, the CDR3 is TGTGCCAGCAGCACCAGGGTTCAGGGCACTGAAGCTTTCTTT.